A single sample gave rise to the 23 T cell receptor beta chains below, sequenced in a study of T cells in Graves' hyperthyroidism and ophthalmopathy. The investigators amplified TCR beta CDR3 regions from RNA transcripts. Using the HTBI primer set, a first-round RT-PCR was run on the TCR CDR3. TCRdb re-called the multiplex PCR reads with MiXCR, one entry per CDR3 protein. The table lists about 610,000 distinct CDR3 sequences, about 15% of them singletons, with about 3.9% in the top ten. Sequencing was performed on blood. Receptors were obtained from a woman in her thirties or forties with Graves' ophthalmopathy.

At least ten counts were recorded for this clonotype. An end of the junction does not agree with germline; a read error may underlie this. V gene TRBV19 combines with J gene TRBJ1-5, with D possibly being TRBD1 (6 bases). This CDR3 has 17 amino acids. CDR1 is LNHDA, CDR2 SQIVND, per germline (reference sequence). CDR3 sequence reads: CASSIGQLLGSNQPQHF. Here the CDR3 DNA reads TGTGCCAGTAGCATAGGACAGCTCCTAGGGAGCAATCAGCCCCAGCATTTT.

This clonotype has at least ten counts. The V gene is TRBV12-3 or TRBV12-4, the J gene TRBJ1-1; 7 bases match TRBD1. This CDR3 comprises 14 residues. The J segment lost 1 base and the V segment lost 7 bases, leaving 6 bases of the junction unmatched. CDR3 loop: CASTPRQGNTEAFF. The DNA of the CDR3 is TGTGCCAGCACCCCTCGACAGGGGAACACTGAAGCTTTCTTT.

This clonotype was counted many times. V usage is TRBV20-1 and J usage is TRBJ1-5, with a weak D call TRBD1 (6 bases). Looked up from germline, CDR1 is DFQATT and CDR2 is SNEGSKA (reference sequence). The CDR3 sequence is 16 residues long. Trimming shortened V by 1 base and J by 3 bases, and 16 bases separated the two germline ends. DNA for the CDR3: TGCAGTGCTAGAGTACCAACCGGGGGCGTCAATCAGCCCCAGCATTTT. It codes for CSARVPTGGVNQPQHF.

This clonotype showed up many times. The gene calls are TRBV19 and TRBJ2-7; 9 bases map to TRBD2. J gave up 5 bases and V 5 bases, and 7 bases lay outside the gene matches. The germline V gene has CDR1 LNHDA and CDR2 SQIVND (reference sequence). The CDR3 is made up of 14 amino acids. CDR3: CASSHSGRGDEQYF. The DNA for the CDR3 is TGTGCCAGTAGTCATAGCGGGAGAGGGGACGAGCAGTACTTC.

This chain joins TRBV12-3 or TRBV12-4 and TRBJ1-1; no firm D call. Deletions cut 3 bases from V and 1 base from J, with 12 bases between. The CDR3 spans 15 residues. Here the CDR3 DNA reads TGTGCCAGCAGTTTGGTCTCGACCCCGAACACTGAAGCTTTCTTT. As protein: CASSLVSTPNTEAFF.

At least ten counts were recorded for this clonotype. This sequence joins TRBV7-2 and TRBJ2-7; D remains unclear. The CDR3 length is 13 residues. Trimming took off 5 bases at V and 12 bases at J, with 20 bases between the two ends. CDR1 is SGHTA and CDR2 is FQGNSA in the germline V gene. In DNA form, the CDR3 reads TGTGCCAGCAGCAGGGCCGGTCGGAGTTGGCGGTACTTC. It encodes CASSRAGRSWRYF.

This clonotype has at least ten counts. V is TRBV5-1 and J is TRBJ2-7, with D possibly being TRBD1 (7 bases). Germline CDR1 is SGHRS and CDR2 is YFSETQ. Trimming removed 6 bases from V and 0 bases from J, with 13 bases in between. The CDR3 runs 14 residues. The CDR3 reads CASTGDRASYEQYF. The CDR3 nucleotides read TGCGCCAGCACGGGAGACAGGGCCTCCTACGAGCAGTACTTC.

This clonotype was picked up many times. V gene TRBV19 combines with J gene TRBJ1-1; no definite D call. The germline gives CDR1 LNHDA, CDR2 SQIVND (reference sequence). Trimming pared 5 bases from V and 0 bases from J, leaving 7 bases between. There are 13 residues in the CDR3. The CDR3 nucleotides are TGTGCCAGTAGTCCACCTCTGAACACTGAAGCTTTCTTT. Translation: CASSPPLNTEAFF. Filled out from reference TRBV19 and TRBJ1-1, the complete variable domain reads DGGITQSPKYLFRKEGQNVTLSCEQNLNHDAMYWYRQDPGQGLRLIYYSQIVNDFQKGDIAEGYSVSREKKESFPLTVTSAQKNPTAFYLCASSPPLNTEAFFGQGTRLTVV.

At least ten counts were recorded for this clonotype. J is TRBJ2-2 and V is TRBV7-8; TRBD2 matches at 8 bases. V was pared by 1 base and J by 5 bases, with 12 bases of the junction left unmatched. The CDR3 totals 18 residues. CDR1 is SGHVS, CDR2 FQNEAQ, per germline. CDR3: CASSLVPEAGDLTGELFF. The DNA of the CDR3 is TGTGCCAGCAGCTTAGTTCCGGAAGCGGGAGACTTGACCGGGGAGCTGTTTTTT.

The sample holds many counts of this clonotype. The DNA of the CDR3 is TGTGCCAGCAGCTTAGTCGCACCGAACACTGAAGCTTTCTTT. Translated: CASSLVAPNTEAFF. The chain joins TRBV7-9 to TRBJ1-1; D gene unclear. The V end lost 1 base, the J end lost 1 base, and 7 bases lay between the germline ends. The CDR3 contains 14 residues. Germline V lookup: CDR1 SEHNR, CDR2 FQNEAQ (reference sequence).

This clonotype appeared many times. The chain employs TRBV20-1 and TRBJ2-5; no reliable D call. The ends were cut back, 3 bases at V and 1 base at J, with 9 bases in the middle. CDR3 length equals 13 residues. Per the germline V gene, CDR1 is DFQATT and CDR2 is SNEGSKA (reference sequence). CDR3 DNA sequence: TGCAGTGCTAGTGGCGTCACCCAAGAGACCCAGTACTTC. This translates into CSASGVTQETQYF.

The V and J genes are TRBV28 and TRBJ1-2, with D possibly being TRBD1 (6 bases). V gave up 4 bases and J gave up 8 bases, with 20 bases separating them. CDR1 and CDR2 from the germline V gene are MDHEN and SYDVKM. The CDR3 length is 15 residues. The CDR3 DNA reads TGTGCCAGCAGTTCCAAGGGGGAACTGGCTGGCGGCTACACCTTC. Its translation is CASSSKGELAGGYTF.

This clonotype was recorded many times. The CDR3 DNA follows: TGTGCCAGCAGTTACGAGGCCCATCAGCCCCAGCATTTT. Amino acids: CASSYEAHQPQHF. V is TRBV6-2 or TRBV6-3 and J is TRBJ1-5, with D unresolved. Germline CDR1 is MNHEY and CDR2 is SVGEGT. V shed 2 bases and J shed 5 bases, with 7 bases lying between them. This CDR3 region has 13 residues.

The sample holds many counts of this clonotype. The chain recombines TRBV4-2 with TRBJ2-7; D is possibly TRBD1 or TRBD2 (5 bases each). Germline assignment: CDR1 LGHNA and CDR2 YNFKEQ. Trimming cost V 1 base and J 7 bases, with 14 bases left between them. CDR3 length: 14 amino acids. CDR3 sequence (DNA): TGTGCCAGCAGCCAAGGACTGGACTGGGGGGAGCAGTACTTC. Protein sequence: CASSQGLDWGEQYF.

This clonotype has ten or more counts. Here the CDR3 reads CATSRILLTSGSGETQYF. CDR3 in DNA: TGTGCCACCAGCAGGATCCTCCTGACTAGCGGGAGTGGGGAGACCCAGTACTTC. The V gene is TRBV15, the J gene TRBJ2-5; 12 nucleotides agree with TRBD2. Germline V gene lookup returns CDR1 LNHNV and CDR2 YYDKDF (reference sequence). The CDR3 covers 18 residues. The V and J ends lost 3 bases and 5 bases, in that order; junction bases with no gene match: 13.

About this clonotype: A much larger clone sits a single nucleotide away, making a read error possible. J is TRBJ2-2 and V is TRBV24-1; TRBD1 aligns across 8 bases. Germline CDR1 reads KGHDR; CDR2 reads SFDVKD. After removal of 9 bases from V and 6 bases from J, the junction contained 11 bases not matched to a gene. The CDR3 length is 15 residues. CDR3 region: CATGGSRGRPGELFF. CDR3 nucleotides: TGTGCCACCGGTGGGAGCAGGGGGCGCCCCGGGGAGCTGTTTTTT.

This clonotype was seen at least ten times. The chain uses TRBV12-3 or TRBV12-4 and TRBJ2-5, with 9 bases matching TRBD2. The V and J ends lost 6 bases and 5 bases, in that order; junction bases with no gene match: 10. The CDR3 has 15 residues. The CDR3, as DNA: TGTGCCAGCAGCTCGACTAGCGGAGCGCGGGAGACCCAGTACTTC. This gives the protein CASSSTSGARETQYF.

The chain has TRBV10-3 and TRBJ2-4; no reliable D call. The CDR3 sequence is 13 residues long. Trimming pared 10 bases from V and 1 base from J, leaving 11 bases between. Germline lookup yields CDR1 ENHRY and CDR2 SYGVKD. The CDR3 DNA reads TGTGCCACCAGAACTGGGGCCAAAAACATTCAGTACTTC. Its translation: CATRTGAKNIQYF.

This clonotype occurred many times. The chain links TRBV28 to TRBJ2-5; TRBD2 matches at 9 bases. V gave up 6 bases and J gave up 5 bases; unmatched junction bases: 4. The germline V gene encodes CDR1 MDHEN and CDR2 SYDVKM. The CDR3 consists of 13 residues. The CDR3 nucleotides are TGTGCCAGCAGCAATAGCGGGAGTGAGACCCAGTACTTC. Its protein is CASSNSGSETQYF. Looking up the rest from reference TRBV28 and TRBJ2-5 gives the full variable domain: DVKVTQSSRYLVKRTGEKVFLECVQDMDHENMFWYRQDPGLGLRLIYFSYDVKMKEKGDIPEGYSVSREKKERFSLILESASTNQTSMYLCASSNSGSETQYFGPGTRLLVL.

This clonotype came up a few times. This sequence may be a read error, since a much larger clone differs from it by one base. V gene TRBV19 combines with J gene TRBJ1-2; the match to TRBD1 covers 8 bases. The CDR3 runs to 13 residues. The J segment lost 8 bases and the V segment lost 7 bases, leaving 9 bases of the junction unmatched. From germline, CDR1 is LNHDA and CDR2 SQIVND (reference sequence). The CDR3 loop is CASTATGGRGYTF. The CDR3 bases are TGTGCCAGTACCGCTACAGGGGGTCGAGGCTACACCTTC.

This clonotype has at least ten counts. The DNA for the CDR3 is TGTGCCTGGAGTGTACGGTTGTCCGGCACTGAAGCTTTCTTT. This gives the protein CAWSVRLSGTEAFF. This chain links TRBV30 with TRBJ1-1; no clear D. With 0 bases removed from V and 4 bases from J, the gap between germline ends came to 12 bases. The CDR3 contains 14 residues. Germline V gene lookup returns CDR1 GTSNPN and CDR2 SVGIG (reference sequence).

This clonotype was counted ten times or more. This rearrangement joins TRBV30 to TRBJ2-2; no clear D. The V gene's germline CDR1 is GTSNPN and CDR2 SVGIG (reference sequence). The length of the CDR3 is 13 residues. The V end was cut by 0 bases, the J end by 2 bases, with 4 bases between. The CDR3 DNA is TGTGCCTGGAGTGTGATAAACACCGGGGAGCTGTTTTTT. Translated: CAWSVINTGELFF.

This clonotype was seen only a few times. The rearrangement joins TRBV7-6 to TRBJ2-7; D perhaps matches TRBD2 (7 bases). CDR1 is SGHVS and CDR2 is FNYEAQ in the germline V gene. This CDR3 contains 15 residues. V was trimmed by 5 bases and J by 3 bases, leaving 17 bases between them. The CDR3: CASSQNAGAYYEQYF. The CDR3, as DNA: TGTGCCAGCAGCCAAAACGCGGGGGCCTACTACGAGCAGTACTTC. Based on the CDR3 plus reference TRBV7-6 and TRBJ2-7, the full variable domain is GAGVSQSPRYKVTKRGQDVALRCDPISGHVSLYWYRQALGQGPEFLTYFNYEAQQDKSGLPNDRFSAERPEGSISTLTIQRTEQRDSAMYRCASSQNAGAYYEQYFGPGTRLTVT.